This is a list of T cell receptor beta chains from one sample in a study of T cell responses to AZD1222 COVID-19 vaccine. Profiling relied on immunoSEQ multiplex PCR, and the TCRdb table lists in-frame clones only, not all of them. In the table there are about 110,000 clones, around 90% of which are singletons. The specimen was peripheral blood, collected on day 0 of AZD1222 vaccination. These receptors originate from an adult in good health. The CDR3 runs from the conserved cysteine through the conserved F or W. Each record gives: clone size, D gene, J gene, V gene, CDR3 DNA, CDR3 protein. The D gene is left open where the match is weak. Clone size is stated in some rows and not others, as once, few, many or a class when expanded.

abundance: .
d_gene: .
j_gene: TRBJ1-2
v_gene: TRBV28
CDR3nt: TGTGCCAGCAGTCGTCTATCTGGCTACACCTTC
CDR3aa: CASSRLSGYTF

abundance: .
d_gene: .
j_gene: TRBJ2-3
v_gene: TRBV2
CDR3nt: TGTGCCAGCAGAGACCAGGGTATAAGGACAGATACGCAGTATTTT
CDR3aa: CASRDQGIRTDTQYF

abundance: .
d_gene: TRBD1
j_gene: TRBJ2-7
v_gene: TRBV30
CDR3nt: TGTGCCTGGAGGGCACCGGGACAGGAGCTCTACGAGCAGTACTTC
CDR3aa: CAWRAPGQELYEQYF

abundance: .
d_gene: .
j_gene: TRBJ1-2
v_gene: TRBV2
CDR3nt: TGTGCCAGCATCGGACAGCTTGAGAACTCTGGCTACACCTTC
CDR3aa: CASIGQLENSGYTF

abundance: .
d_gene: TRBD2
j_gene: TRBJ2-5
v_gene: TRBV5-1
CDR3nt: TGCGCCAGCAGACTAAGCGGGGGCACGGAGACCCAGTACTTC
CDR3aa: CASRLSGGTETQYF

abundance: few
d_gene: .
j_gene: TRBJ2-3
v_gene: TRBV10-2
CDR3nt: TGCGCCAGCAGTTTATCCCACCAGGGAGATACGCAGTATTTT
CDR3aa: CASSLSHQGDTQYF

abundance: .
d_gene: .
j_gene: TRBJ1-6
v_gene: TRBV28
CDR3nt: TGTGCCAGCAGCACTGACAGGTTTTCACCCCTCCACTTT
CDR3aa: CASSTDRFSPLHF

abundance: .
d_gene: .
j_gene: TRBJ2-1
v_gene: TRBV21-1
CDR3nt: TGTGCCAGCAGTAGAACGGGACTAGCGGTGCGGTGGGGAGCTAATGAGCAGTTCTTC
CDR3aa: CASSRTGLAVRWGANEQFF

abundance: .
d_gene: .
j_gene: TRBJ1-6
v_gene: TRBV11-2
CDR3nt: TGTGCCAGCAGAAGACAGAATTCACCCCTCCACTTT
CDR3aa: CASRRQNSPLHF

abundance: .
d_gene: TRBD1
j_gene: TRBJ1-3
v_gene: TRBV29-1
CDR3nt: TGCAGCGTTCGACAGGGGGTGACTGGAAACACCATATATTTT
CDR3aa: CSVRQGVTGNTIYF

abundance: .
d_gene: .
j_gene: TRBJ1-2
v_gene: TRBV28
CDR3nt: TGTGCCAGCAGTTTTGAGGATTACGGCTACACCTTC
CDR3aa: CASSFEDYGYTF